The 21 T cell receptor beta chains below were found in one sample sequenced in a study of blood T cell repertoires in COVID-19. The method was immunoSEQ multiplex PCR; TCRdb's version includes in-frame clones alone and lacks a portion of them. The profile shows under 200,000 clones, about 87% of them singletons. The sequenced sample was peripheral blood. These receptors all stem from a man in his 60s with acute or convalescent COVID-19.

J is TRBJ1-6 and V is TRBV5-1; D is perhaps TRBD1 (6 bases). CDR3 length: 16 amino acids. From germline, CDR1 is SGHRS and CDR2 YFSETQ. V was shortened by 0 bases and J by 10 bases, with 17 bases between the two germline ends. The CDR3 loop is CASSLDRSGGQSPLHF. CDR3 DNA: TGCGCCAGCAGCTTGGACAGATCGGGGGGCCAGTCACCCCTCCACTTT.

As concerns this clone: This sample includes further DNA sequences coding for the same CDR3. The chain links TRBV2 to TRBJ2-5; a possible D gene is TRBD2 (7 bases). Germline values: CDR1 SNHLY, CDR2 FYNNEI. CDR3 size: 15 residues. The V gene lost 5 bases and the J gene lost 3 bases, with 16 bases spanning the gap. The CDR3 protein is CASSPLAGAKETQYF. CDR3 DNA sequence: TGTGCCAGCAGTCCGTTGGCGGGGGCGAAAGAGACCCAGTACTTC.

This chain links TRBV7-6 with TRBJ2-2, with 9 nucleotides matching TRBD2. From germline, CDR1 is SGHVS and CDR2 FNYEAQ. This CDR3 has 15 residues. Trimming removed 2 bases from V and 6 bases from J; junction bases left unmatched: 4. CDR3 sequence reads: CASSLKLAGPGELFF. CDR3 sequence (DNA): TGTGCCAGCAGCTTAAAACTAGCGGGCCCCGGGGAGCTGTTTTTT.

The J gene is TRBJ1-4, the V gene TRBV3-1 (or the pseudogene TRBV3-2); 7 bases fit TRBD1. The CDR3 runs 15 residues. CDR1 is LGHDT and CDR2 is YNNKEL in the germline V gene (reference sequence). V shed 1 base and J 5 bases; nucleotides not matched to a gene: 4. The CDR3 sequence: CASSQVGQFNEKLFF. The DNA of the CDR3 is TGTGCCAGCAGCCAAGTGGGACAGTTCAATGAAAAACTGTTTTTT.

A note on this clone: A read error may produce the germline difference seen at one junction end. The chain couples TRBV7-2 to TRBJ2-3; TRBD1 might be the D (6 bases). Germline assignment: CDR1 SGHTA and CDR2 FQGNSA. This CDR3 is 12 amino acids long. The CDR3, as DNA: TGTGCCAGCAGCATGCCGGGACACCCCCTCCCCTGG. This encodes CASSMPGHPLPW.

The rearrangement joins TRBV6-1 to TRBJ1-2, with D perhaps matching TRBD1 (5 bases). Looked up from germline, CDR1 is MNHNS and CDR2 is SASEGT. This CDR3 is 14 amino acids long. V lost 2 bases and J lost 8, with 15 bases in between. The CDR3 DNA is TGTGCCAGCAGTGAAAGTCCCCAAAGGGGCGGCTACACCTTC. Amino acid sequence: CASSESPQRGGYTF.

The chain joins TRBV6-1 to TRBJ1-1; maybe TRBD1 (5 bases). Trimming left V 1 base short and J 6 bases short, with 12 bases between. The CDR3 extends over 14 amino acids. Per germline, CDR1 MNHNS and CDR2 SASEGT. CDR3 residues: CASSEGRGRSEAFF. The CDR3 coding sequence is TGTGCCAGCAGTGAAGGGAGGGGTAGGTCTGAAGCTTTCTTT.

This clone was seen more than once but under ten times. The CDR3 DNA is TGTGCCAGCCAGTCAGTTGCGTCTAGCTCCTACGAGCAGTACTTC. This translates into CASQSVASSSYEQYF. This chain uses TRBV27 with TRBJ2-7; no definite D call. Germline V gene lookup returns CDR1 MNHEY and CDR2 SMNVEV (reference sequence). This CDR3 contains 15 residues. V dropped 8 bases and J dropped 0 bases, with 17 bases sitting between them.

This clone is a singleton in its sample. The CDR3 spells CASSQARVGEQFF. The CDR3 DNA follows: TGTGCCAGCAGCCAGGCTCGGGTTGGTGAGCAGTTCTTC. This chain joins TRBV3-1 (or the pseudogene TRBV3-2) and TRBJ2-1, with D uncertain. V was trimmed by 3 bases and J by 9 bases, leaving 12 bases between them. Germline V gene lookup returns CDR1 LGHDT and CDR2 YNNKEL (reference sequence). There are 13 residues in the CDR3.

The chain combines TRBV2 with TRBJ1-5, with D uncertain. The germline gives CDR1 SNHLY, CDR2 FYNNEI. The CDR3 extends over 14 amino acids. V lost 6 bases to trimming and J lost 0 bases, with 9 bases between them. CDR3: CASSLDNSNQPQHF. Here the CDR3 DNA reads TGTGCCAGCAGCCTTGACAATAGCAATCAGCCCCAGCATTTT.

The chain employs TRBV2 and TRBJ1-3, with 7 bases identical to TRBD1. Germline loops: CDR1 SNHLY, CDR2 FYNNEI. The junction had 1 base not matched to a gene; V was cut back by 3 bases and J by 2 bases. The CDR3 consists of 14 residues. The chain's CDR3 is CASSEDRTGNTIYF. The CDR3 DNA reads TGTGCCAGCAGTGAGGACAGGACTGGAAACACCATATATTTT.

V usage is TRBV5-1 and J usage is TRBJ1-6; TRBD1 agrees at 10 bases. This CDR3 contains 18 residues. CDR1 SGHRS and CDR2 YFSETQ come from the germline V gene. Trimming removed 4 bases from V and 7 bases from J; junction bases left unmatched: 14. The CDR3: CASSPRVFGTGVNSPLHF. In DNA form, the CDR3 reads TGCGCCAGCAGCCCGAGGGTGTTCGGGACAGGGGTAAATTCACCCCTCCACTTT.

With respect to this clone: This same CDR3 is encoded by further DNA sequences in the sample. The chain combines TRBV24-1 with TRBJ1-6; D is possibly TRBD1 (6 bases). The CDR3 is 14 amino acids. V was cut by 9 bases and J by 0 bases, with 8 bases left in between. The V gene's germline CDR1 is KGHDR and CDR2 SFDVKD. CDR3 loop: CATSDSSYNSPLHF. CDR3 nucleotide sequence: TGTGCCACCTCGGACAGCTCCTATAATTCACCCCTCCACTTT.

This sequence joins TRBV12-3 or TRBV12-4 and TRBJ1-2, with D possibly being TRBD1 (6 bases). The CDR3 is made up of 12 amino acids. Trimming took off 4 bases at V and 5 bases at J, with 8 bases between the two ends. The CDR3 region has the DNA TGTGCCAGCAGTTGGGGACAATATGGCTACACCTTC. It yields the protein CASSWGQYGYTF.

The chain combines TRBV2 with TRBJ1-4; 7 nucleotides align to TRBD1. The CDR3 runs 14 residues. Germline V gene lookup returns CDR1 SNHLY and CDR2 FYNNEI. The ends lost 8 bases at V and 8 bases at J; junction bases unmatched: 11. This CDR3 is CASSPRGTEEKLFF. CDR3 nucleotide sequence: TGTGCCAGCTCCCCTCGGGGGACAGAAGAAAAACTGTTTTTT.

This clone appeared a single time. This chain links TRBV18 with TRBJ1-1; 7 bases line up with TRBD1. Germline CDR1 is KGHSH and CDR2 is LQKENI. This CDR3 spans 12 amino acids. J gave up 6 bases and V 4 bases, and 2 bases lay outside the gene matches. The CDR3 DNA follows: TGTGCCAGCTCACTAGGGACAGCTGAAGCTTTCTTT. It specifies CASSLGTAEAFF.

The V and J genes are TRBV5-1 and TRBJ2-3; TRBD1 is a possible D gene (5 bases). This CDR3 is built from 15 residues. V gave up 2 bases and J gave up 0 bases, with 10 bases separating them. Germline lookup yields CDR1 SGHRS and CDR2 YFSETQ. The CDR3 is CASSLDSSSTDTQYF. The CDR3 nucleotides are TGCGCCAGCAGCTTAGACAGTTCTAGCACAGATACGCAGTATTTT.

This chain connects TRBV10-3 to TRBJ1-1, with TRBD1 as a possible D gene (5 bases). The V gene lost 4 bases and the J gene lost 8 bases, with 8 bases spanning the gap. The V gene's germline CDR1 is ENHRY and CDR2 SYGVKD. The CDR3 runs 11 residues. The CDR3 DNA reads TGTGCCATCAGTGGGGGGGAGGAAGCTTTCTTT. Translating gives CAISGGEEAFF.

The rearrangement links TRBV5-6 to TRBJ1-5; 10 bases are a match to TRBD1. This CDR3 comprises 16 residues. The junction had 7 bases not matched to a gene; V was cut back by 0 bases and J by 7 bases. CDR1 is SGHDT, CDR2 YYEEEE, per germline. CDR3 in DNA: TGTGCCAGCAGCTTGGCGGTAGGGACAGGGGACCAGCCCCAGCATTTT. It codes for CASSLAVGTGDQPQHF.

The rearrangement uses TRBV6-2 or TRBV6-3 and TRBJ1-2; tentatively, D is TRBD1 (5 bases). The CDR3 runs 15 residues. CDR1 is MNHEY and CDR2 is SVGEGT in the germline V gene. Deletions cut 6 bases from V and 4 bases from J, with 18 bases between. As DNA, the CDR3 is TGTGCCAGCAGGCCTCTACTTCCGACAGTCTATGGCTACACCTTC. Translating it yields CASRPLLPTVYGYTF.

This clone was counted only a few times. V and J are TRBV5-1 and TRBJ1-2; D gene uncertain. Trimming removed 0 bases from V and 3 bases from J, with 9 bases in between. The germline CDR1 and CDR2 sequences are SGHRS and YFSETQ. The CDR3 has 14 amino acids. DNA of the CDR3: TGCGCCAGCAGCTTGGACCCGGGTGACTATGGCTACACCTTC. This encodes CASSLDPGDYGYTF.